These 27 T cell receptor beta chains were all obtained from the same sample, sequenced in a study of T cell repertoires in cytomegalovirus infection (dated by TCRdb to about 2019). Taken with the paper, the label for treatment or condition translates to: in vitro stimulation with specific CMV peptide epitopes to enrich CMV-specific T cells. Reads for this sample came from an Illumina HiSeq 1500. The public reads were run again by TCRdb, first through fastp at Q25 and then through MiXCR, and only productive beta chains were kept. Rows with a matching CDR3 protein are joined into one entry that keeps the most common DNA and genes. A total of fewer than 1,000,000 distinct CDR3 sequences appear in this sample, 30% to 40% of them only once. More than 12% of the sample is taken by the ten largest. These TCRs' antigens remain unknown. The starting material was cultured CD8+ T cells from PBMCs, obtained from culture after CMV antigen stimulation. The receptors originated from a human donor in good health (CMV status not recorded). Some clones in this sample may be carry-over from other donors' samples.

The chain links TRBV6-5 to TRBJ2-2; 7 bases align to TRBD2. V shed 6 bases, J shed 1 base, and the junction held 11 bases outside the gene matches. From germline, CDR1 is MNHEY and CDR2 SVGAGI. The CDR3 loop spans 17 amino acids. CDR3 loop: CASSPREGVMNTGELFF. The CDR3, as DNA: TGTGCCAGCAGCCCAAGGGAGGGAGTCATGAACACCGGGGAGCTGTTTTTT.

This clonotype was recorded a few times. The chain uses TRBV12-5 and TRBJ2-1; D is ambiguous. The length of the CDR3 is 15 residues. From germline, CDR1 is LGHNT and CDR2 FRNRAP. V lost 0 bases and J lost 0, with 6 bases in between. CDR3 in amino acids: CASGLVSSSYNEQFF. In nucleotides, the CDR3 is TGTGCTAGTGGTTTGGTATCGAGCTCCTACAATGAGCAGTTCTTC. Full variable domain (rest looked up from reference TRBV12-5 and TRBJ2-1): DARVTQTPRHKVTEMGQEVTMRCQPILGHNTVFWYRQTMMQGLELLAYFRNRAPLDDSGMPKDRFSAEMPDATLATLKIQPSEPRDSAVYFCASGLVSSSYNEQFFGPGTRLTVL.

The V gene is TRBV7-9, the J gene TRBJ2-1; D is uncertain. Germline CDR1 is SEHNR and CDR2 is FQNEAQ (reference sequence). The CDR3 contains 12 residues. Trimming removed 4 bases from V and 11 bases from J, with 12 bases in between. The CDR3 region is CASSSSGLKQFF. The CDR3, as DNA: TGTGCCAGCAGCTCCAGTGGGCTGAAGCAGTTCTTC. Complete variable domain (other parts from reference TRBV7-9 and TRBJ2-1): DTGVSQNPRHKITKRGQNVTFRCDPISEHNRLYWYRQTLGQGPEFLTYFQNEAQLEKSRLLSDRFSAERPKGSFSTLEIQRTEQGDSAMYLCASSSSGLKQFFGPGTRLTVL.

The genes are TRBV7-9 and TRBJ2-4, with D uncertain. The CDR3 is 15 residues long. Looked up from germline, CDR1 is SEHNR and CDR2 is FQNEAQ (reference sequence). The V gene lost 3 bases and the J gene lost 6 bases, with 15 bases spanning the gap. The CDR3 protein is CASSLGRLAVNIQYF. The CDR3 DNA reads TGTGCCAGCAGCTTGGGTCGCCTGGCCGTAAACATTCAGTACTTC.

The chain carries TRBV7-4 and TRBJ2-6; 8 bases fit TRBD1. The CDR3 consists of 15 residues. Trimming removed 7 bases from V and 4 bases from J; junction bases left unmatched: 6. Germline V lookup: CDR1 SGHVT, CDR2 SQSDAQ. Written as DNA, the CDR3 is TGTGCCAGCATCCCAGGGGGCTTGGGGGCCAACGTCCTGACTTTC. Translation gives CASIPGGLGANVLTF.

This chain connects TRBV19 to TRBJ2-1; 9 nucleotides line up with TRBD2. CDR1 is LNHDA and CDR2 is SQIVND in the germline V gene (reference sequence). V lost 10 bases, J lost 0 bases, and 10 bases stayed unmatched. The CDR3 spans 16 residues. This CDR3 reads CATGLASPYSYNEQFF. CDR3 nucleotides: TGTGCCACCGGACTAGCGAGCCCTTACTCCTACAATGAGCAGTTCTTC.

Notes on this clonotype: Possible read error: a much larger clone is one base away. The chain employs TRBV7-8 and TRBJ2-3, with D possibly matching TRBD2 (6 bases). Germline CDR1 SGHVS, CDR2 FQNEAQ. V was trimmed by 10 bases and J by 2 bases, leaving 16 bases between them. The CDR3 is 14 amino acids. CDR3 DNA: TGTGCCATTCAGGGACTCCCGTACACAGATACGCAGTATTTT. Its protein product is CAIQGLPYTDTQYF.

Note on this clonotype: This may come from a read error, since a much larger clone is one base off. The chain couples TRBV7-8 to TRBJ1-4; 7 nucleotides align to TRBD1. Germline lookup yields CDR1 SGHVS and CDR2 FQNEAQ. The CDR3 length is 15 residues. DNA of the CDR3: TGTGCCAGCAGCGAGGACAGGTTGAAGAATGAAAAACTGTCTTTT. The encoded protein is CASSEDRLKNEKLSF. The full variable domain, with the rest looked up from reference TRBV7-8 and TRBJ1-4, is GAGVSQSPRYKVAKRGQDVALRCDPISGHVSLFWYQQALGQGPEFLTYFQNEAQLDKSGLPSDRFFAERPEGSVSTLKIQRTQQEDSAVYLCASSEDRLKNEKLSFGSGTQLSVL.

The rearrangement uses TRBV7-6 and TRBJ2-7; D is uncertain. V gave up 2 bases and J gave up 5 bases, with 19 bases separating them. Germline assignment: CDR1 SGHVS and CDR2 FNYEAQ. The CDR3 covers 16 residues. Here the CDR3 reads CASSLIGRLDIHEQYF. The DNA of the CDR3 is TGTGCCAGCAGCTTAATCGGCCGCTTAGACATCCACGAGCAGTACTTC. Based on the CDR3 plus reference TRBV7-6 and TRBJ2-7, the full variable domain is GAGVSQSPRYKVTKRGQDVALRCDPISGHVSLYWYRQALGQGPEFLTYFNYEAQQDKSGLPNDRFSAERPEGSISTLTIQRTEQRDSAMYRCASSLIGRLDIHEQYFGPGTRLTVT.

The V and J genes are TRBV5-6 and TRBJ2-2; the D is unclear. V lost 0 bases, J lost 5 bases, and 14 bases lay in between. The CDR3 length is 16 residues. Per germline, CDR1 SGHDT and CDR2 YYEEEE. The CDR3 sequence: CASSLVSYQGTGELFF. CDR3 DNA sequence: TGTGCCAGCAGCTTGGTCTCTTACCAAGGGACCGGGGAGCTGTTTTTT.

The table lists this clonotype with many counts. The chain employs TRBV7-9 and TRBJ1-6, with D possibly matching TRBD1 (6 bases). Between the trimmed V and J ends, which lost 5 bases and 9 bases, there was a span of 8 bases. From germline, CDR1 is SEHNR and CDR2 FQNEAQ (reference sequence). CDR3 size: 12 residues. CDR3 nucleotide sequence: TGTGCCAGCAGCGAGGGGGGTTCACCCCTCCACTTT. This codes for CASSEGGSPLHF.

The sample holds a few counts of this clonotype. This chain uses TRBV7-9 with TRBJ1-1; a weak D match, TRBD1 (5 bases). Between the trimmed V and J ends, which lost 8 bases and 4 bases, there was a span of 20 bases. The CDR3 is made up of 15 amino acids. Per germline, CDR1 SEHNR and CDR2 FQNEAQ (reference sequence). CDR3 in amino acids: CASVQRGQLGTEAFF. CDR3 nucleotide sequence: TGTGCCAGCGTTCAGCGGGGCCAGTTGGGCACTGAAGCTTTCTTT.

This clonotype was seen only a few times. The CDR3 here is CASSPNSGIDQPQHF. In DNA form, the CDR3 reads TGTGCCAGCAGCCCAAATTCAGGGATAGATCAGCCCCAGCATTTT. V usage is TRBV4-2 and J usage is TRBJ1-5; maybe TRBD1 (5 bases). Germline-derived CDR1 and CDR2 are LGHNA and YNFKEQ. CDR3 length: 15 amino acids. Between the trimmed V and J ends, which lost 4 bases and 5 bases, there was a span of 15 bases.

This sequence joins TRBV29-1 and TRBJ2-3; a possible D gene is TRBD2 (5 bases). This CDR3 has 10 amino acids. Looked up from germline, CDR1 is SQVTM and CDR2 is ANQGSEA. Trimming removed 6 bases at V and 6 bases at J, with 7 bases between. CDR3 nucleotides: TGCAGCGTGCGGGTGGATACGCAGTATTTT. It yields the protein CSVRVDTQYF.

The chain combines TRBV27 with TRBJ2-1, with 8 bases aligning to TRBD1. V lost 5 bases and J lost 2; bases outside the gene matches: 5. The germline gives CDR1 MNHEY, CDR2 SMNVEV (reference sequence). The CDR3 length is 15 residues. The DNA for the CDR3 is TGTGCCAGCAGTCAAAACAGGGGGACCTACAATGAGCAGTTCTTC. Translation gives CASSQNRGTYNEQFF.

The chain's CDR3 is CASSFSPLGSGNTIYF. The CDR3 nucleotides read TGTGCCAGCAGCTTCTCCCCTTTAGGCTCTGGAAACACCATATATTTT. The rearrangement uses TRBV7-6 and TRBJ1-3; D is uncertain. CDR3 length: 16 residues. V lost 3 bases and J 0 bases, leaving 12 bases between the germline ends. The germline V gene has CDR1 SGHVS and CDR2 FNYEAQ.

This clonotype showed up just a few times. The CDR3 sequence: CASSIVGRATEAFF. CDR3 DNA: TGTGCCAGTAGTATTGTGGGCAGGGCGACTGAAGCTTTCTTT. The chain has TRBV19 and TRBJ1-1, with D possibly TRBD1 on 5 matching bases. V dropped 3 bases and J dropped 5 bases, with 13 bases sitting between them. Germline values: CDR1 LNHDA, CDR2 SQIVND (reference sequence). This CDR3 has 14 residues.

This clonotype appeared a few times. The V gene is TRBV7-8, the J gene TRBJ2-1; TRBD2 matches at 9 bases. The CDR3 is made up of 14 amino acids. Germline CDR1 is SGHVS and CDR2 is FQNEAQ. V trimming: 5 bases; J trimming: 7 bases; junction bases outside the gene matches: 6. The CDR3 DNA sequence: TGTGCCAGCAGCAATAGCGGGGGCCAAAATGAGCAGTTCTTC. The encoded protein is CASSNSGGQNEQFF.

The chain is built from TRBV12-3 or TRBV12-4 and TRBJ2-3, with D perhaps given as TRBD1 or TRBD2 (6 bases each). The CDR3 consists of 13 residues. V lost 10 bases to trimming and J lost 4 bases, with 15 bases between them. CDR3 in amino acids: CATTEGGADTQYF. The CDR3 nucleotides read TGTGCCACCACTGAGGGGGGTGCAGATACGCAGTATTTT.

This clonotype turned up a few times. The CDR3 bases are TGCGCCAGCAGCCAAGATATGGCAGGGGTCAATGAAAAACTGTTTTTT. Protein sequence: CASSQDMAGVNEKLFF. J is TRBJ1-4 and V is TRBV4-1, with D possibly matching TRBD1 (6 bases). V was shortened by 0 bases and J by 5 bases, with 13 bases between the two germline ends. The CDR3 is 16 amino acids. The germline V gene encodes CDR1 MGHRA and CDR2 YSYEKL.

The CDR3 region is CASSGEGLADYNEQFF. In DNA form, the CDR3 reads TGTGCCAGCAGCGGCGAGGGACTAGCCGATTACAATGAGCAGTTCTTC. This sequence joins TRBV28 and TRBJ2-1, with 9 positions matching TRBD2. Trimming removed 6 bases from V and 4 bases from J; junction bases left unmatched: 10. Germline assignment: CDR1 MDHEN and CDR2 SYDVKM. The CDR3 is 16 amino acids.

This clonotype was counted ten times or more. This chain connects TRBV7-6 to TRBJ2-5; 8 nucleotides match TRBD2. The germline V gene encodes CDR1 SGHVS and CDR2 FNYEAQ. The CDR3 extends over 16 amino acids. The V and J ends lost 5 bases and 0 bases, in that order; junction bases with no gene match: 8. In DNA, the CDR3 is TGTGCCAGCAGCGAAGTCGGCGGGGGGAACCAAGAGACCCAGTACTTC. Translation: CASSEVGGGNQETQYF. Full variable domain (rest looked up from reference TRBV7-6 and TRBJ2-5): GAGVSQSPRYKVTKRGQDVALRCDPISGHVSLYWYRQALGQGPEFLTYFNYEAQQDKSGLPNDRFSAERPEGSISTLTIQRTEQRDSAMYRCASSEVGGGNQETQYFGPGTRLLVL.

This chain connects TRBV5-1 to TRBJ2-1, with D possibly called TRBD1 or TRBD2 (5 bases each). The V end lost 4 bases, the J end lost 3 bases, and 14 bases lay between the germline ends. The CDR3 runs to 15 residues. Germline values: CDR1 SGHRS, CDR2 YFSETQ. Written as DNA, the CDR3 is TGCGCCAGCAGCCGGGGTGGGGCCGACTACAATGAGCAGTTCTTC. Its translation is CASSRGGADYNEQFF.

The rearrangement uses TRBV6-6 and TRBJ1-5; 9 positions match TRBD1. This CDR3 is 19 amino acids long. Germline values: CDR1 MNHNY, CDR2 SVGAGI (reference sequence). The trim removed 6 bases at V and 1 base at J, leaving 16 bases unmatched. CDR3 sequence reads: CASRSPGQGISGSNQPQHF. In DNA form, the CDR3 reads TGTGCCAGCAGATCCCCGGGACAGGGTATAAGCGGGAGCAATCAGCCCCAGCATTTT.

The chain links TRBV5-4 to TRBJ1-1; TRBD1 aligns across 7 bases. V gave up 4 bases and J gave up 8 bases; unmatched junction bases: 8. In germline, CDR1 is SGHNT, CDR2 YYREEE (reference sequence). The CDR3 extends over 13 amino acids. For the CDR3, the DNA is TGTGCCAGCAGCCAACCCGGACAGGCCGAAGCTTTCTTT. The encoded protein is CASSQPGQAEAFF.

This clonotype has just a few counts. The gene calls are TRBV25-1 and TRBJ1-1; possible D gene TRBD1, 5 bases. Deletions cut 0 bases from V and 5 bases from J, with 10 bases between. The CDR3 runs 14 residues. Germline V CDR1 and CDR2: MGHDK, SYGVNS. CDR3: CASSEYLGGTEAFF. In DNA form, the CDR3 reads TGTGCCAGCAGTGAATATCTTGGGGGTACTGAAGCTTTCTTT.

This chain joins TRBV6-6 and TRBJ2-1, with 9 bases fitting TRBD2. CDR1 and CDR2 (germline): MNHNY, SVGAGI (reference sequence). V dropped 7 bases and J dropped 5; count of bases not matched to a gene: 9. This CDR3 region has 15 residues. Here the CDR3 reads CASTFLAGLDNEQFF. The CDR3 coding sequence is TGTGCCAGCACCTTTCTAGCGGGGTTGGACAATGAGCAGTTCTTC.